This TCR beta chain emerged from a study of blood T cell repertoires in COVID-19 (TCRdb year 2020). Looking at the study overall: Samples from collaborators originated in the United States, Italy and Spain and spanned both the acute and convalescent phases of COVID-19. The prospective study material was composed of cDNA or gDNA derived from T cells, B-cell-depleted T cells, or PBMCs. Subjects who had been exposed to COVID-19, were actively infected with it, or had recovered from it provided the deeply sampled blood TCRbeta repertoires that made up the dataset. The repertoires were released in a freely available public database intended as a resource for research on the immune response to SARS-CoV-2. Samples were obtained from the ongoing ImmuneRACE study (first 160 participants) and from 1,254 subjects provided by 6 global collaborators. Sample metadata almost always included a de-identified subject ID, COVID-19 status, age in years and sex. Where available, HLA class I and class II types were obtained from metadata supplied by the sample provider rather than from assay-based typing. Results the study describes overall, beyond this receptor: The amount of clinical and demographic metadata varied by source and participant and was provided uncurated.

The V end gives up 3 bases and the J end 6 bases, leaving 3 bases in the junction not matched to a gene. The CDR3 has 13 amino acids, counting the end cysteine and phenylalanine. Kept here is only the CDR3 DNA, which spans 39 bases and is read in frame from base 1. From a lookup of the germline V gene, CDR1 and CDR2 are MDHEN and SYDVKM. TCRbeta CDR3 regions were amplified from genomic DNA using the immunoSEQ Assay, a bias-controlled multiplex PCR. The authors' pipeline ran thus. Nucleated cell counts per sample were estimated from amplification of reference gene primers within the assay. Sequence reads were collapsed and filtered to measure the absolute abundance of every unique TCRbeta CDR3 rearrangement. For each sample, productive Simpson clonality was calculated as the square root of Simpson's diversity index across productive rearrangements. TCRdb took this table from immuneACCESS and kept in-frame rearrangements with V and J called. Such tables lack part of the clones; where checked against another copy, unresolved V genes explain under half of the gap, and the rest is unexplained. The V and J calls and clone size are taken from that table; D and trimming were inferred from the DNA. Within this sample are approximately 110,000 clones, with around 64% of them counted one time only. Approximately 0.79% of the sample is taken by the ten largest.

Whole blood was collected in K2EDTA tubes by collaborating institutions according to the institutions' own protocols. For TCRbeta analysis, collaborators shipped samples as frozen whole blood, isolated PBMCs, or DNA extracted from either of those sample types. Comment on this clone: Its antigen is still unknown. There are no base qualities to consult, and no much larger clone falls within one base.

The sample taken for sequencing was peripheral blood. This receptor was taken from a human donor with acute or convalescent COVID-19. The donor label of this sample is uncertain. The sequence joins TRBV28 to TRBJ1-1; 8 central bases correspond to TRBD1. The DNA is TGTGCCAGCAGTTTCCGGGACAGGTCTGAAGCTTTCTTT. Translation gives CASSFRDRSEAFF. With all but the CDR3 taken from the reference TRBV28 and TRBJ1-1 genes, the full variable domain is: DVKVTQSSRYLVKRTGEKVFLECVQDMDHENMFWYRQDPGLGLRLIYFSYDVKMKEKGDIPEGYSVSREKKERFSLILESASTNQTSMYLCASSFRDRSEAFFGQGTRLTVV.